This T cell receptor beta chain comes out of a study of blood T cell repertoires in COVID-19. Study as a whole: Researchers got acute and convalescent COVID-19 samples from the United States, Italy and Spain. PBMCs, B-cell-depleted T cells, or T cells were the source of the cDNA or gDNA that made up the material.

After removal of 4 bases from V and 7 bases from J, the junction contained 9 bases not matched to a gene. CDR3 length: 14 amino acids. Germline loops: CDR1 SQVTM, CDR2 ANQGSEA. Original processing notes: Researchers report that nucleated cell counts were estimated from reference gene primer amplification. Sequencing was performed with immunoSEQ multiplex PCR; in TCRdb, only in-frame clones are kept and a portion is missing. That table gives V, J and clone size, and the DNA gave D and trimming. This table has almost 35,000 clones, around 90% appearing once. The TCR originated in a man aged 60-69 years with active COVID-19. This chain uses TRBV29-1 with TRBJ2-2, with 7 bases matching TRBD2. What was sequenced was peripheral blood. CDR3 nucleotides: TGCAGCGTTGGCGCTAGCGGTAGAAGCGGGGAGCTGTTTTTT. Translation: CSVGASGRSGELFF.